These 24 T cell receptor beta chains came from one sample sequenced in a study of beta chain features in type 1 diabetes. The study reverse transcribed the entire isolated RNA, so it sequenced expressed TCRB transcripts. The repertoire was sequenced with immunoSEQ multiplex PCR; TCRdb's copy has only in-frame clones and lacks some. The data show fewer than 200,000 clones, with about 13% seen just once and roughly 0.6% held by the top ten. The sequenced sample was central memory CD4+ T cells from blood. The receptors here all came from a young woman in good health.

This clone has only a few counts. CDR3 DNA: TGTGCCAGCAGCCAAGCCCCTAGCGGGAGCGTCTACGAGCAGTACTTC. Encoded protein: CASSQAPSGSVYEQYF. The V and J genes are TRBV4-2 and TRBJ2-7; 10 nucleotides align to TRBD2. Germline V lookup: CDR1 LGHNA, CDR2 YNFKEQ. Trimming took 1 base from V and 3 from J; bases not matched to a gene: 6. The CDR3 spans 16 residues.

The chain links TRBV5-1 to TRBJ2-1; 10 nucleotides match TRBD2. The CDR3 is 16 amino acids. Germline V gives CDR1 SGHRS, CDR2 YFSETQ. V lost 3 bases, J lost 8 bases, and 11 bases stayed unmatched. The CDR3 here is CASSSVAGGGRDEQFF. The CDR3 nucleotides read TGCGCCAGCAGCTCCGTAGCGGGAGGCGGGAGGGATGAGCAGTTCTTC.

This clone was found a few times. The V gene is TRBV5-1, the J gene TRBJ1-1, with D unclear. The V end was cut by 0 bases, the J end by 2 bases, with 11 bases between. The CDR3 is 15 amino acids. The germline V gene encodes CDR1 SGHRS and CDR2 YFSETQ. The CDR3 bases are TGCGCCAGCAGCTTGGCCTCAGGTGGAAACACTGAAGCTTTCTTT. It encodes CASSLASGGNTEAFF.

This clone occurred a few times. The genes are TRBV29-1 and TRBJ1-1, with D uncertain. The CDR3 runs to 12 residues. The germline CDR1 and CDR2 sequences are SQVTM and ANQGSEA. Trimming took off 7 bases at V and 2 bases at J, with 11 bases between the two ends. The CDR3 nucleotides read TGCAGCGCCCGGGTCTCAAACACTGAAGCTTTCTTT. Protein: CSARVSNTEAFF.

A few counts support this clone. V and J are TRBV28 and TRBJ1-2; 7 bases map to TRBD1. The CDR3 extends over 14 amino acids. CDR1 is MDHEN and CDR2 is SYDVKM in the germline V gene. V was clipped by 7 bases and J by 2 bases; unmatched bases: 7. The CDR3 loop is CASIIGGQNYGYTF. The CDR3 nucleotides read TGTGCCAGCATTATTGGGGGACAGAACTATGGCTACACCTTC.

The V and J genes are TRBV6-5 and TRBJ2-5; 7 bases fit TRBD2. Per the germline V gene, CDR1 is MNHEY and CDR2 is SVGAGI. CDR3 length: 15 residues. Trimming at V came to 0 bases and at J to 9 bases, leaving 10 bases not matched to a gene. CDR3 region: CASSYSTVARGAQYF. The CDR3 nucleotides are TGTGCCAGCAGTTACTCGACCGTAGCCCGGGGGGCCCAGTACTTC.

The chain uses TRBV6-1 and TRBJ2-7, with 7 bases matching TRBD1. This CDR3 has 14 amino acids. Germline trimming cut 5 bases from V and 7 bases from J; bases unmatched to any gene: 11. Germline CDR1 and CDR2: MNHNS and SASEGT. CDR3 nucleotide sequence: TGTGCCAGCAGTAAGAGCGCGACAGGGTGGGAGCAGTACTTC. Amino acids: CASSKSATGWEQYF.

This rearrangement joins TRBV4-1 to TRBJ2-6; TRBD2 matches 7 bases. CDR3 size: 15 residues. Germline CDR1 and CDR2: MGHRA and YSYEKL. CDR3 sequence reads: CASGEGHSGANVLTF. CDR3 bases: TGCGCATCCGGGGAGGGCCACTCTGGGGCCAACGTCCTGACTTTC.

This clone has more than one count but fewer than ten. This sequence joins TRBV30 and TRBJ2-5; TRBD2 might be the D (5 bases). Trimming took 0 bases from V and 6 from J, leaving 14 bases between them. The germline CDR1 and CDR2 sequences are GTSNPN and SVGIG (reference sequence). The CDR3 extends over 14 amino acids. The CDR3 region has the DNA TGTGCCTGGAGTGTACTCGGGGTCTCAAAGACCCAGTACTTC. Protein product: CAWSVLGVSKTQYF.

The V gene is TRBV4-2, the J gene TRBJ2-3; 15 bases agree with TRBD2. Trimming cost V 3 bases and J 4 bases; bases outside gene matches: 8. In germline, CDR1 is LGHNA, CDR2 YNFKEQ. The CDR3 contains 18 residues. CDR3 sequence reads: CASSQGTSGRWPPDTQYF. The CDR3 DNA reads as TGTGCCAGCAGCCAGGGGACTAGCGGGAGGTGGCCTCCAGATACGCAGTATTTT.

This chain links TRBV5-1 with TRBJ2-7, with D possibly being TRBD2 (5 bases). The germline gives CDR1 SGHRS, CDR2 YFSETQ. CDR3 length equals 15 residues. With 0 bases removed from V and 5 bases from J, the gap between germline ends came to 15 bases. CDR3 in amino acids: CASSLVPGLRNEQYF. The CDR3 coding sequence is TGCGCCAGCAGCTTGGTCCCGGGATTGAGGAACGAGCAGTACTTC.

This clone was recorded once. Possible read error: a much larger clone is one base away. J is TRBJ1-2 and V is TRBV5-1; no clear D gene. The CDR3 extends over 11 amino acids. CDR1 is SGHRS and CDR2 is YFSETQ in the germline V gene. V was pared by 1 base and J by 8 bases, with 6 bases between. For the CDR3, the DNA is TGCGCCAGCAGCTTGCGGGTCGGCTACACCTTC. Residues: CASSLRVGYTF.

The CDR3 spells CASRGDGLGFSTEAFF. The CDR3 DNA reads TGTGCCAGCAGAGGAGACGGCCTCGGTTTCAGCACTGAAGCTTTCTTT. This sequence joins TRBV7-9 and TRBJ1-1; D is ambiguous. Germline CDR1 and CDR2: SEHNR and FQNEAQ (reference sequence). The length of the CDR3 is 16 residues. V was trimmed by 6 bases and J by 4 bases, leaving 21 bases between them.

This clone has just a few counts. The V gene is TRBV19, the J gene TRBJ1-1; tentatively, D is TRBD1 (5 bases). CDR1 is LNHDA, CDR2 SQIVND, per germline (reference sequence). This CDR3 has 15 amino acids. V was shortened by 5 bases and J by 1 base, with 14 bases between the two germline ends. For the CDR3, the DNA is TGTGCCAGTAGTTTGCGGGACCAATGGAACACTGAAGCTTTCTTT. It yields the protein CASSLRDQWNTEAFF.

This clone was detected a few times. The chain is built from TRBV25-1 and TRBJ1-2; unclear D gene. V was clipped by 6 bases and J by 1 base, with 12 bases between them. Per germline, CDR1 MGHDK and CDR2 SYGVNS. The CDR3 has 14 residues. The DNA of the CDR3 is TGTGCCAGCAGGGAGGCCGGAGTTAACTATGGCTACACCTTC. It specifies CASREAGVNYGYTF.

This clone was seen more than once but under ten times. Written as DNA, the CDR3 is TGCAGCGTGAGCCATAATCCTGGCACTGAAGCTTTCTTT. This encodes CSVSHNPGTEAFF. V and J are TRBV29-1 and TRBJ1-1, with D unresolved. This CDR3 contains 13 residues. The germline V gene encodes CDR1 SQVTM and CDR2 ANQGSEA. The V end was cut by 6 bases, the J end by 4 bases, with 15 bases between.

This clone was counted only a few times. The J gene is TRBJ2-3, the V gene TRBV30, with D perhaps matching TRBD1 (5 bases). V was shortened by 7 bases and J by 0 bases, with 14 bases between the two germline ends. Germline V gives CDR1 GTSNPN, CDR2 SVGIG (reference sequence). This CDR3 region has 14 residues. CDR3: CASKGIFSTDTQYF. DNA for the CDR3: TGTGCCTCGAAGGGGATTTTTAGCACAGATACGCAGTATTTT.

The sample holds a few counts of this clone. The genes are TRBV30 and TRBJ2-7; 10 nucleotides match TRBD2. The CDR3 runs 17 residues. Germline CDR1 GTSNPN, CDR2 SVGIG (reference sequence). V gave up 1 base and J gave up 7 bases; unmatched junction bases: 16. The CDR3 sequence: CAWSAGRSGRAPREQYF. The CDR3 DNA reads as TGTGCCTGGAGTGCGGGCCGGAGCGGGAGGGCCCCTCGAGAGCAGTACTTC.

The V and J genes are TRBV27 and TRBJ2-1, with D unclear. CDR3 length: 15 residues. The V end lost 2 bases, the J end lost 5 bases, and 13 bases lay between the germline ends. Germline loops: CDR1 MNHEY, CDR2 SMNVEV (reference sequence). The DNA for the CDR3 is TGTGCCAGCAGTTTACTTCGGGTCGCTAACAATGAGCAGTTCTTC. Protein product: CASSLLRVANNEQFF.

This chain connects TRBV28 to TRBJ2-2, with 7 positions matching TRBD2. Germline loops: CDR1 MDHEN, CDR2 SYDVKM. The CDR3 spans 16 residues. Trimming took 1 base from V and 1 from J; bases not matched to a gene: 3. CDR3 sequence reads: CASSLFASGNTGELFF. The CDR3 nucleotides read TGTGCCAGCAGTTTATTTGCTAGCGGGAACACCGGGGAGCTGTTTTTT.

This clone was counted many times. V and J are TRBV19 and TRBJ1-5; tentative D call: TRBD1 (5 bases). The V and J ends lost 5 bases and 12 bases respectively, with 14 bases between them. From germline, CDR1 is LNHDA and CDR2 SQIVND (reference sequence). This CDR3 spans 12 amino acids. CDR3 loop: CASSPWGGDQHF. DNA of the CDR3: TGTGCCAGTAGTCCCTGGGGGGGGGACCAGCATTTT.

Details on this clone: Other DNA sequences from this sample encode an identical CDR3 as well. The chain links TRBV5-1 to TRBJ2-7, with 9 bases identical to TRBD1. Losses at the gene ends were 4 bases for V and 2 bases for J; bases not matched to a gene: 4. The CDR3 is made up of 14 amino acids. Germline lookup yields CDR1 SGHRS and CDR2 YFSETQ. CDR3 nucleotides: TGCGCCAGCAGCCCGGGACAGGGACCCTACGAGCAGTACTTC. Translating it yields CASSPGQGPYEQYF.

The V call is TRBV7-6, the J call TRBJ2-3; 8 nucleotides agree with TRBD2. CDR3 length: 19 amino acids. With V trimmed by 5 bases and J by 0 bases, 16 bases remained unmatched. The germline V gene encodes CDR1 SGHVS and CDR2 FNYEAQ. This chain's CDR3 is CASSPGGRNKYTSTDTQYF. The CDR3 region has the DNA TGTGCCAGCAGCCCGGGGGGGCGGAATAAATACACTAGCACAGATACGCAGTATTTT.

Only a few counts were recorded for this clone. V usage is TRBV9 and J usage is TRBJ2-2, with unresolved D. The CDR3 loop spans 16 amino acids. Germline CDR1 SGDLS, CDR2 YYNGEE. The germline V and J ends were trimmed by 2 bases and 6 bases, with 17 bases remaining between them. The CDR3 here is CASSVTVADRAGELFF. The CDR3 bases are TGTGCCAGCAGCGTTACTGTCGCGGATCGGGCCGGGGAGCTGTTTTTT.